A selection of T cell receptor beta chains follows, all from one sample in a study of shared clonotypes between healthy human individuals. TCRdb's copy holds only in-frame clones and misses some; the assay was immunoSEQ multiplex PCR. This table has more than 1,200,000 clones, approximately 98.5% appearing once. Sequencing was carried out using naive CD4+ T cells sorted from blood. These receptor sequences come from a man between 25 and 39 years old in good health. Each CDR3 is given with its conserved first and last residue. A D gene is named only where the DNA matches it firmly. Part of the rows lack a size; the others show once, few, many or a class for expanded clones.

clone_size cdr3_length d_call j_call v_call cdr3_nt cdr3_aa
- 14 TRBD1 TRBJ1-5 TRBV7-2 TGTGCCAGCAGCCCGACAGGGCCTAATCAGCCCCAGCATTTT CASSPTGPNQPQHF
- 11 - TRBJ2-1 TRBV28 TGTGCCAGCAAACTAGTGCACGAGCAGTTCTTC CASKLVHEQFF
- 17 TRBD2 TRBJ2-3 TRBV5-4 TGTGCCAGCAGCTTACCTATAGCGGGAGGGCCGTCGGATACGCAGTATTTT CASSLPIAGGPSDTQYF
- 12 - TRBJ1-1 TRBV18 TGTGCCAGCTCACCAAGTAACACTGAAGCTTTCTTT CASSPSNTEAFF
once 15 - TRBJ1-3 TRBV7-2 TGTGCCAGCAGCTCCTCACTTGGGGTAGGAAACACCATATATTTT CASSSSLGVGNTIYF
- 16 TRBD2 TRBJ2-7 TRBV19 TGTGCCAGTAGTGGGGAGCGGGAGGGCCAAGGGCCCGAGCAGTACTTC CASSGEREGQGPEQYF
- 14 - TRBJ2-1 TRBV7-8 TGTGCCAGCAGCCCCAACCACTACCGGGACACGGGGTTCTTC CASSPNHYRDTGFF
- 18 TRBD2 TRBJ2-5 TRBV10-3 TGTGCCATCAGTGAGGGGGCCCCCTGGGGGGGAGGAAAGAGTGCCCAGTACTTC CAISEGAPWGGGKSAQYF
- 17 - TRBJ1-1 TRBV18 TGTGCCAGCTCAGGAGCTCCCAGGGAAGCCCTGAACACTGAAGCTTTCTTT CASSGAPREALNTEAFF
- 16 TRBD1 TRBJ2-7 TRBV13 TGTGCCAGCAGCCATCATCCGGGACAGGGAGGCTTGGGGCAGTACTTC CASSHHPGQGGLGQYF
- 17 - TRBJ1-4 TRBV14 TGTGCCAGCAGCCAAGATCGGGTTCTTTCAACTAATGAAAAACTGTTTTTT CASSQDRVLSTNEKLFF
- 15 - TRBJ2-3 TRBV5-6 TGTGCCAGCAGCTCCACCCCGGCGGGATCAGATACGCAGTATTTT CASSSTPAGSDTQYF
- 13 - TRBJ1-4 TRBV5-1 TGCGCCAGCAGCACTGGCCAGGGGAAGAAACTGTTTTTT CASSTGQGKKLFF
- 15 TRBD2 TRBJ2-1 TRBV5-1 TGCGCCAGCAGCCCTGGACTAGAGGTGGGTAATGAGCAGTTCTTC CASSPGLEVGNEQFF
- 14 - TRBJ1-5 TRBV4-2 TGTGCCAGCAGCACCGACCGTACTTATCTGCCCCAGCATTTT CASSTDRTYLPQHF
- 16 TRBD2 TRBJ2-3 TRBV10-3 TGTGCCATCAGGGAGGGACTAGCGGCTAGCACAGATACGCAGTATTTT CAIREGLAASTDTQYF
- 15 TRBD1 TRBJ2-5 TRBV7-6 TGTGCCAGCAGCTTAGGGACAGGGGGCGGGGAGACCCAGTACTTC CASSLGTGGGETQYF
- 16 - TRBJ2-7 TRBV6-5 TGTGCCAGCAGTTACCAGTCGGTTGGGGGTTCCTACGAGCAGTACTTC CASSYQSVGGSYEQYF
- 15 - TRBJ1-3 TRBV4-3 TGCGCCAGCAGCCAAGATTATGGGGCTGGAAACACCATATATTTT CASSQDYGAGNTIYF